This is a list of T cell receptor beta chains from one sample in a study of blood T cell repertoires in COVID-19. The method was immunoSEQ multiplex PCR; TCRdb's version includes in-frame clones alone and lacks a portion of them. This sample has over 350,000 clones, with more than 75% found just once. Source material: PBMCs or T cells enriched from blood (not recorded which). The receptor source for this set is a woman in her 50s who had recovered from COVID-19. CDR3s include the opening cysteine and the closing phenylalanine or tryptophan. Fields, in order: J gene, D gene, V gene, clone size, CDR3 protein, CDR3 DNA. The D gene is left open where the match is weak. Size values are once, few and many counts, or a class for expanded clones, and some rows have none.

TRBJ2-1 | . | TRBV19 | . | CASSPYNLGEQFF | TGTGCCAGTAGTCCGTATAACCTGGGCGAGCAGTTCTTC
TRBJ1-6 | . | TRBV11-2 | . | CASSTHLTNSPLHF | TGTGCCAGCAGCACGCACCTAACTAATTCACCCCTCCACTTT
TRBJ2-3 | . | TRBV5-1 | . | CASSIQGANTDTQYF | TGCGCCAGCAGCATACAGGGAGCTAACACAGATACGCAGTATTTT
TRBJ1-2 | . | TRBV19 | . | CATNTGNYGYTF | TGTGCCACCAACACAGGGAACTATGGCTACACCTTC
TRBJ1-2 | TRBD1 | TRBV7-2 | . | CASSLTGTGGDYGYTF | TGTGCCAGCAGCCTCACCGGGACAGGGGGCGACTATGGCTACACCTTC
TRBJ1-5 | . | TRBV2 | . | CASSDSAGSNQPQHF | TGTGCCAGCAGTGACTCGGCGGGTAGCAATCAGCCCCAGCATTTT
TRBJ2-1 | TRBD1 | TRBV7-2 | . | CASSLPSGTGHNEQFF | TGTGCCAGCAGCTTACCATCCGGGACAGGGCACAATGAGCAGTTCTTC
TRBJ1-1 | . | TRBV7-2 | . | CASSLGGSQGLRTEAFF | TGTGCCAGCAGCTTAGGTGGGTCCCAGGGGTTGAGAACTGAAGCTTTCTTT
TRBJ1-6 | TRBD1 | TRBV3-1/TRBV3-2 | . | CASSQGPRRQGGSPLHF | TGTGCCAGCAGCCAAGGGCCCAGGAGACAGGGAGGTTCACCCCTCCACTTT
TRBJ1-4 | TRBD1 | TRBV4-3 | . | CASSYDRGSEKLFF | TGCGCCAGCAGCTATGACAGGGGAAGCGAAAAACTGTTTTTT
TRBJ2-3 | . | TRBV30 | . | CAWSLQGMNTDTQYF | TGTGCCTGGAGTCTGCAGGGGATGAACACAGATACGCAGTATTTT
TRBJ2-4 | TRBD2 | TRBV7-9 | . | CASSLELAGGQDIQYF | TGTGCCAGCAGCTTGGAACTAGCGGGGGGCCAGGACATTCAGTACTTC
TRBJ2-5 | TRBD1 | TRBV6-5 | . | CASSSHPGGAETQYF | TGTGCCAGCAGTTCGCATCCAGGGGGCGCGGAGACCCAGTACTTC
TRBJ2-3 | TRBD1 | TRBV29-1 | . | CSADQGAGTDTQYF | TGCAGCGCTGACCAGGGGGCTGGCACAGATACGCAGTATTTT
TRBJ1-1 | . | TRBV29-1 | once | CSVAHIIRNTEAFF | TGCAGCGTTGCCCACATCATTCGGAACACTGAAGCTTTCTTT
TRBJ1-2 | TRBD1 | TRBV2 | . | CASSPDRAGYGYTF | TGTGCCAGCAGTCCAGACAGGGCTGGCTATGGCTACACCTTC
TRBJ2-2 | TRBD1 | TRBV18 | . | CASSSPGQSFGELFF | TGTGCCAGCTCAAGTCCGGGACAGTCTTTCGGGGAGCTGTTTTTT
TRBJ1-6 | TRBD1 | TRBV19 | . | CASSRQGGGSPLHF | TGTGCCAGTAGCCGACAGGGTGGTGGGTCACCCCTCCACTTT
TRBJ2-2 | . | TRBV4-3 | . | CASSQDRAGELFF | TGCGCCAGCAGCCAAGATCGGGCCGGGGAGCTGTTTTTT
TRBJ2-7 | TRBD1 | TRBV5-4 | many | CASSPQGDGEQYF | TGTGCCAGCAGCCCACAGGGGGATGGCGAGCAGTACTTC
TRBJ2-7 | . | TRBV6-5 | . | CASTLNSYEQYF | TGTGCCAGCACCCTAAACTCCTACGAGCAGTACTTC
TRBJ1-1 | . | TRBV21-1 | . | CASSTPGQGSGMNTEAFF | TGTGCCAGCAGCACCCCGGGACAGGGGTCAGGGATGAACACTGAAGCTTTCTTT
TRBJ1-1 | . | TRBV27 | . | CASSFGGRGTEAFF | TGTGCCAGCAGTTTCGGGGGAAGGGGAACTGAAGCTTTCTTT
TRBJ1-5 | TRBD1 | TRBV28 | . | CASSETGAQPQHF | TGTGCCAGCAGTGAAACAGGGGCTCAGCCCCAGCATTTT
TRBJ1-1 | . | TRBV18 | . | CASSPGDRREAFF | TGTGCCAGCTCACCAGGAGACAGAAGAGAAGCTTTCTTT
TRBJ1-6 | . | TRBV15 | . | CATSQIDSPLHF | TGTGCCACCAGCCAAATTGATTCACCCCTCCACTTT
TRBJ2-7 | TRBD1 | TRBV5-1 | . | CASSLAPSSDRGHYEQYF | TGCGCCAGCAGCTTGGCACCCTCCTCAGACAGGGGGCACTACGAGCAGTACTTC
TRBJ2-1 | TRBD1 | TRBV30 | . | CAWKGQGIYNEQFF | TGTGCCTGGAAAGGACAGGGGATCTACAATGAGCAGTTCTTC
TRBJ2-7 | . | TRBV6-2/TRBV6-3 | . | CASSPRRAGLDEQYF | TGTGCCAGCAGTCCCCGGAGGGCCGGACTGGACGAGCAGTACTTC
TRBJ1-5 | TRBD1 | TRBV6-1 | . | CASSELRGRPQPQHF | TGTGCCAGCAGTGAACTCAGGGGGCGACCACAGCCCCAGCATTTT
TRBJ1-4 | TRBD1 | TRBV24-1 | . | CATSDRQGKGTNEKLFF | TGTGCCACCAGTGATAGACAGGGGAAGGGAACTAATGAAAAACTGTTTTTT
TRBJ1-5 | TRBD1 | TRBV3-1/TRBV3-2 | . | CASSQDQGAGNQPQHF | TGTGCCAGCAGCCAAGACCAGGGGGCGGGCAATCAGCCCCAGCATTTT
TRBJ1-2 | TRBD1 | TRBV4-2 | . | CASSQETGPSPTYGYTF | TGTGCCAGCAGCCAAGAGACAGGGCCTTCTCCTACCTATGGCTACACCTTC
TRBJ2-1 | TRBD1 | TRBV5-1 | . | CASSPPTQGNNEQFF | TGCGCCAGCAGCCCACCCACACAGGGGAACAATGAGCAGTTCTTC
TRBJ2-7 | TRBD1 | TRBV2 | . | CASRTGQGNYEQYF | TGTGCCAGCAGGACAGGACAGGGGAATTACGAGCAGTACTTC
TRBJ2-6 | . | TRBV7-6 | . | CASSLPTRIPSSGANVLTF | TGTGCCAGCAGCTTACCCACAAGGATACCTAGCTCTGGGGCCAACGTCCTGACTTTC
TRBJ1-1 | . | TRBV11-2 | . | CASSLGTTAGAFF | TGTGCCAGCAGCTTAGGAACCACGGCGGGGGCTTTCTTT
TRBJ2-2 | TRBD1 | TRBV11-3 | . | CASSPGGRVAGELFF | TGTGCCAGCAGCCCAGGGGGTAGGGTCGCCGGGGAGCTGTTTTTT
TRBJ2-4 | TRBD1 | TRBV6-1 | . | CASSERQGVKNIQYF | TGTGCCAGCAGTGAACGACAGGGGGTTAAAAACATTCAGTACTTC
TRBJ2-1 | TRBD2 | TRBV19 | . | CASTRISGGTYNEQFF | TGTGCCAGTACCCGGATTAGCGGGGGGACCTACAATGAGCAGTTCTTC
TRBJ2-2 | . | TRBV20-1 | . | CSASSVHPQNTGELFF | TGCAGTGCTAGTTCCGTACACCCCCAAAACACCGGGGAGCTGTTTTTT
TRBJ2-2 | . | TRBV30 | . | CAWTAAMAGELFF | TGTGCCTGGACCGCGGCTATGGCCGGGGAGCTGTTTTTT
TRBJ1-1 | TRBD1 | TRBV11-1 | . | CASGQVNTEAFF | TGTGCCTCGGGACAGGTGAACACTGAAGCTTTCTTT
TRBJ2-4 | . | TRBV30 | . | CAWSVSLGALKNIQYF | TGTGCCTGGAGTGTTTCGTTAGGGGCCCTGAAAAACATTCAGTACTTC
TRBJ2-3 | . | TRBV6-2/TRBV6-3 | . | CASSYDTSTDTQYF | TGTGCCAGCAGTTACGACACCAGCACAGATACGCAGTATTTT
TRBJ2-7 | . | TRBV4-2 | few | CASSQGADYEQYF | TGTGCCAGCAGCCAAGGTGCAGACTACGAGCAGTACTTC
TRBJ2-7 | TRBD1 | TRBV30 | . | CAWGGTGSQYF | TGTGCCTGGGGAGGGACAGGTAGCCAGTACTTC
TRBJ1-1 | TRBD1 | TRBV4-3 | . | CASSLDRVVTEAFF | TGCGCCAGCAGCCTTGACAGGGTGGTCACTGAAGCTTTCTTT
TRBJ2-1 | . | TRBV7-9 | . | CASSLVVLGTHNEQFF | TGTGCCAGCAGCTTAGTGGTTTTGGGGACACACAATGAGCAGTTCTTC
TRBJ2-5 | . | TRBV14 | once | CASSQRGGLSQTQYF | TGTGCCAGCAGCCAAAGGGGGGGCTTGTCCCAGACCCAGTACTTC
TRBJ2-1 | TRBD1 | TRBV15 | . | CATSIGDRGRSSYNEQFF | TGTGCCACCAGCATAGGGGACAGGGGGCGAAGCTCCTACAATGAGCAGTTCTTC
TRBJ2-2 | . | TRBV24-1 | once | CATSDLTGELFF | TGTGCCACCAGTGACCTCACCGGGGAGCTGTTTTTT
TRBJ1-5 | TRBD1 | TRBV9 | . | CASSPWDRPRAQHF | TGTGCCAGCAGCCCCTGGGACAGGCCCAGGGCCCAGCATTTT
TRBJ1-1 | . | TRBV29-1 | . | CSAYEWTEAFF | TGCAGCGCATACGAGTGGACTGAAGCTTTCTTT
TRBJ1-1 | TRBD1 | TRBV5-1 | . | CASRPVTGDTEAFF | TGCGCCAGCAGGCCCGTAACAGGGGACACTGAAGCTTTCTTT